A single sample is the source of the 13 T cell receptor beta chains below, sequenced in a study of shared clonotypes between healthy human individuals. Naive CD8 populations comprised CD45RO-negative cells positively selected for CCR7, excluding terminally differentiated effector memory CD45RA+ cells. Assay: immunoSEQ multiplex PCR; the TCRdb copy retains only in-frame clones and omits some. The data show millions of clones, about 95% seen once. The sequencing sample was made of naive CD8+ T cells sorted from blood. These receptors originate from a man aged 18-30 years in good health.

The chain uses TRBV28 and TRBJ2-5, with D perhaps matching TRBD1 or TRBD2 (5 bases each). The CDR3 has 16 amino acids. Germline CDR1 MDHEN, CDR2 SYDVKM. V shed 5 bases and J shed 4 bases, with 20 bases lying between them. The CDR3 sequence: CASSLSGASLLETQYF. CDR3 in DNA: TGTGCCAGCAGTCTCTCCGGGGCTAGCCTCCTAGAGACCCAGTACTTC.

This chain uses TRBV11-2 with TRBJ2-5; D is undetermined. The germline gives CDR1 SGHAT, CDR2 FQNNGV. V lost 0 bases and J 5 bases, leaving 10 bases between the germline ends. This CDR3 spans 14 amino acids. CDR3 coding DNA: TGTGCCAGCAGCTTAGAATTAGGGTGGGAGACCCAGTACTTC. Residues: CASSLELGWETQYF. The full variable domain, its missing parts supplied by reference TRBV11-2 and TRBJ2-5, is EAGVAQSPRYKIIEKRQSVAFWCNPISGHATLYWYQQILGQGPKLLIQFQNNGVVDDSQLPKDRFSAERLKGVDSTLKIQPAKLEDSAVYLCASSLELGWETQYFGPGTRLLVL.

CDR3 DNA sequence: TGCGCCAGCAGCCAGGGTCCCCAGGTTTATAGCAATCAGCCCCAGCATTTT. Protein product: CASSQGPQVYSNQPQHF. This chain links TRBV4-1 with TRBJ1-5; D gene unclear. Looked up from germline, CDR1 is MGHRA and CDR2 is YSYEKL. Trimming cost V 3 bases and J 0 bases, with 15 bases left between them. CDR3 length: 17 amino acids.

The chain recombines TRBV29-1 with TRBJ2-7; 7 bases line up with TRBD2. Germline V gives CDR1 SQVTM, CDR2 ANQGSEA. CDR3 length: 15 amino acids. V lost 0 bases to trimming and J lost 9 bases; unmatched junction nucleotides: 14. The CDR3 DNA sequence: TGCAGCGTTGAAGACTGGGAGGGACCCGCCGCGGCGCAGTACTTC. Amino acid sequence: CSVEDWEGPAAAQYF.

The rearrangement links TRBV7-2 to TRBJ1-5; a weak D match, TRBD1 (5 bases). The CDR3 is 15 residues long. Trimming left V 8 bases short and J 2 bases short, with 16 bases between. Germline CDR1 is SGHTA and CDR2 is FQGNSA. The CDR3, as DNA: TGTGCCAGCGGGAAAGGGGTATTTGGCAATCAGCCCCAGCATTTT. Translated: CASGKGVFGNQPQHF. The full variable domain, in which reference TRBV7-2 and TRBJ1-5 provide the parts outside the CDR3, is GAGVSQSPSNKVTEKGKDVELRCDPISGHTALYWYRQSLGQGLEFLIYFQGNSAPDKSGLPSDRFSAERTGGSVSTLTIQRTQQEDSAVYLCASGKGVFGNQPQHFGDGTRLSIL.

This clone appeared once. The chain recombines TRBV19 with TRBJ2-6; 10 positions agree with TRBD1. The length of the CDR3 is 17 residues. Germline CDR1 is LNHDA and CDR2 is SQIVND (reference sequence). Germline trimming cut 5 bases from V and 0 bases from J; bases unmatched to any gene: 4. CDR3 sequence reads: CASSERTGGSGANVLTF. The CDR3 coding sequence is TGTGCCAGTAGTGAAAGGACAGGGGGCTCTGGGGCCAACGTCCTGACTTTC.

The chain employs TRBV29-1 and TRBJ2-4; D might be TRBD1 (6 bases). The CDR3 is 15 amino acids. Germline V lookup: CDR1 SQVTM, CDR2 ANQGSEA. V was clipped by 6 bases and J by 0 bases, with 15 bases between them. The CDR3 DNA sequence: TGCAGCGTACCCCGAGGACAGTTAGCCAAAAACATTCAGTACTTC. Its protein is CSVPRGQLAKNIQYF.

The chain carries TRBV4-1 and TRBJ1-4, with 9 positions matching TRBD1. In germline, CDR1 is MGHRA, CDR2 YSYEKL. V dropped 1 base and J dropped 7; count of bases not matched to a gene: 13. There are 18 residues in the CDR3. The CDR3, as DNA: TGCGCCAGCAGCCAAGTCATGGGACAGGGTTGGACGGGTGAAAAACTGTTTTTT. This gives the protein CASSQVMGQGWTGEKLFF.

The chain combines TRBV11-2 with TRBJ2-3, with 10 bases lining up with TRBD1. V lost 5 bases to trimming and J lost 4 bases; unmatched junction nucleotides: 9. The CDR3 is 16 residues long. Germline lookup yields CDR1 SGHAT and CDR2 FQNNGV. Here the CDR3 reads CASSRHQDRGADTQYF. CDR3 DNA sequence: TGTGCCAGCAGCCGCCACCAGGACAGGGGGGCAGATACGCAGTATTTT.

V is TRBV9 and J is TRBJ1-5; TRBD1 might be the D (5 bases). CDR3 length: 14 residues. Germline loops: CDR1 SGDLS, CDR2 YYNGEE. Between the trimmed V and J ends, which lost 3 bases and 5 bases, there was a span of 12 bases. CDR3 sequence: CASSASWGDQPQHF. CDR3 nucleotides: TGTGCCAGCAGCGCCTCATGGGGGGATCAGCCCCAGCATTTT.

The chain couples TRBV7-6 to TRBJ2-1, with D tentatively TRBD1 or TRBD2 (5 bases each). Trimming took off 4 bases at V and 6 bases at J, with 13 bases between the two ends. This CDR3 has 14 amino acids. Germline loops: CDR1 SGHVS, CDR2 FNYEAQ. The chain's CDR3 is CASSSTGPANEQFF. The CDR3 DNA follows: TGTGCCAGCAGCTCCACGGGACCCGCCAATGAGCAGTTCTTC.

The gene calls are TRBV4-1 and TRBJ1-2, with D uncertain. This CDR3 has 14 amino acids. V lost 2 bases, J lost 0 bases, and 7 bases lay in between. CDR1 is MGHRA, CDR2 YSYEKL, per germline. CDR3 DNA: TGCGCCAGCAGCCAATCCCCCGCTAACTATGGCTACACCTTC. Protein product: CASSQSPANYGYTF.

The chain has TRBV6-5 and TRBJ2-7; D possibly corresponds to TRBD1 (6 bases). Germline CDR1 MNHEY, CDR2 SVGAGI. The CDR3 covers 16 residues. Between the trimmed V and J ends, which lost 4 bases and 0 bases, there was a span of 16 bases. CDR3 nucleotides: TGTGCCAGCAGTTTCTCCGGACAGTCAAGCTCCTACGAGCAGTACTTC. This translates into CASSFSGQSSSYEQYF.